The clone carrying this T cell receptor beta chain turned up a few times. What it binds is unknown. The data originate from a study of response to subunit inactivated influenza vaccine. Study findings and constraints: Authors suggested each seasonal flu vaccination may recruit only limited numbers of new T cells.

TCRdb reprocessed the RT-PCR reads via MiXCR and lists one record per CDR3 protein. The table has approximately 700,000 distinct CDR3 sequences, about 15% seen once. This CDR3 is 15 amino acids long. Per germline, CDR1 MGHRA and CDR2 YSYEKL. V was shortened by 1 base and J by 6 bases, with 10 bases between the two germline ends. This sequence joins TRBV4-1 and TRBJ1-6; possibly TRBD1 for D (5 bases). This specimen consisted of PBMCs from blood, obtained about 13 days after vaccination. This clonotype was obtained from a man in his fifties who received an inactivated influenza vaccine. In nucleotides, the CDR3 is TGCGCCAGCAGCCAAGTTCCAGGGATTAATTCACCCCTCCACTTT. Translation: CASSQVPGINSPLHF.